This TCR beta chain derives from a study of blood T cell repertoires in COVID-19 (dated by TCRdb to the early 2020s). Regarding the study in general: Samples from collaborators originated in the United States, Italy and Spain and spanned both the acute and convalescent phases of COVID-19. The material from the prospective study consisted of cDNA or gDNA derived from T cells, B-cell-depleted T cells, or PBMCs. The dataset comprised deeply sampled blood TCRbeta repertoires from subjects exposed to, actively infected with, or recovered from COVID-19. A freely available public database, intended as a resource for researchers studying the immune response to SARS-CoV-2, is where the repertoires were released. The samples were drawn from two sources: the first 160 participants of the ongoing ImmuneRACE study, and fewer than 1,500 subjects contributed by 6 global collaborators. The sample metadata nearly always contained a de-identified subject ID, COVID-19 status, age in years and sex. Where available, HLA class I and class II types were obtained from metadata supplied by the sample provider rather than from assay-based typing. General findings and caveats noted by the study authors: The amount of clinical and demographic metadata varied by source and participant and was provided uncurated.

TCRbeta CDR3 regions were amplified from genomic DNA using the immunoSEQ Assay, a bias-controlled multiplex PCR. Processing in the source paper ran as follows. Within the assay, amplification of reference gene primers was used to estimate how many nucleated cells each sample contained. Sequence reads were collapsed and filtered to measure the absolute abundance of every unique TCRbeta CDR3 rearrangement. For each sample, productive Simpson clonality was calculated as the square root of Simpson's diversity index across productive rearrangements. Entries here come from immuneACCESS through TCRdb and include only in-frame sequences with V and J called. Some clones fail to appear in such tables; in the studies checked, an unresolved V gene covers under half of the shortfall, and the cause of the remainder is unknown. V and J calls and clone size are those listed in that table; D and trimming were worked out from the DNA. This sample gives fewer than 300,000 clones in total; approximately 80% of them show up just once. The top ten constitute 2.5% to 3% of the sample.

Each collaborating institution followed its own protocols to collect whole blood in K2EDTA tubes. For TCRbeta analysis, collaborators shipped samples as frozen whole blood, isolated PBMCs, or DNA extracted from either of those sample types. Details on this clone: No antigen is known for it. Base qualities were left out, and no much larger clone turns up one base away.

The germline ends are 12 bases apart after V is trimmed by 4 bases and J by 5 bases. Reading from cysteine to phenylalanine, the CDR3 counts 15 amino acids. Of all the DNA, just the CDR3 is kept, 45 bases in frame from base 1. Based on the germline V gene (reference sequence), the CDR1 and CDR2 sequences are LGHDT and YNNKEL. Material: peripheral blood. The rearranged chain carries TRBV3-1 (or the pseudogene TRBV3-2) and TRBJ1-6; matching of 6 bases hints at TRBD1 as the D gene. This clonotype was sampled from an older woman with active or convalescent COVID-19. The sequenced DNA is TGTGCCAGCAGCCCCTTCGCAGGGGATAATTCACCCCTCCACTTT. Its translation reads: CASSPFAGDNSPLHF.